The 20 T cell receptor beta chains below all came from one sample that was sequenced in a study of blood T cell repertoires in COVID-19. Assay used: immunoSEQ multiplex PCR; TCRdb lists only in-frame clones, some missing. Of about 10,000 clones detected, about 80% appear once; the ten largest clones hold more than 35%. Sequenced material: peripheral blood. The receptors stem from a human donor in a cohort sampled during active COVID-19.

The genes are TRBV5-6 and TRBJ2-7; 7 bases agree with TRBD1. The J segment lost 2 bases and the V segment lost 4 bases, leaving 6 bases of the junction unmatched. The CDR3 consists of 14 residues. Germline-derived CDR1 and CDR2 are SGHDT and YYEEEE. DNA for the CDR3: TGTGCCAGCAGCGGTACCGGGACAGCCTACGAGCAGTACTTC. It is translated as CASSGTGTAYEQYF.

The rearrangement uses TRBV4-1 and TRBJ2-1, with 8 bases lining up with TRBD1. The length of the CDR3 is 19 residues. Germline values: CDR1 MGHRA, CDR2 YSYEKL. Germline trimming cut 0 bases from V and 5 bases from J; bases unmatched to any gene: 15. DNA for the CDR3: TGCGCCAGCAGCCAAGATCCACTTGCGGCCAGGGGGCTGAACAATGAGCAGTTCTTC. Translation: CASSQDPLAARGLNNEQFF.

The rearrangement joins TRBV6-5 to TRBJ1-5; the D is unclear. The CDR3 has 15 amino acids. The ends were cut back, 0 bases at V and 6 bases at J, with 12 bases in the middle. Germline CDR1 and CDR2: MNHEY and SVGAGI. CDR3 coding DNA: TGTGCCAGCAGTTACTCCGCAGGCTCCTCTCAGCCCCAGCATTTT. Amino acids: CASSYSAGSSQPQHF.

This sequence joins TRBV5-4 and TRBJ1-2; 8 nucleotides agree with TRBD1. Germline CDR1 is SGHNT and CDR2 is YYREEE (reference sequence). With V trimmed by 6 bases and J by 4 bases, 8 bases remained unmatched. The CDR3 spans 14 residues. For the CDR3, the DNA is TGTGCCAGCAACGGACAGGGTCGCGGCTATGGCTACACCTTC. Protein sequence: CASNGQGRGYGYTF.

The chain employs TRBV6-5 and TRBJ2-7; tentatively, D is TRBD1 (6 bases). The germline CDR1 and CDR2 sequences are MNHEY and SVGAGI. Trimming cost V 4 bases and J 2 bases, with 18 bases left between them. CDR3 size: 16 residues. In nucleotides, the CDR3 is TGTGCCAGCAGTTGGACCGGACAGTCCCCCGCCTACGAGCAGTACTTC. Amino acids: CASSWTGQSPAYEQYF.

In nucleotides, the CDR3 is TGTGCCACCAGCAACCTGACAGGGAGGTTCTATGGCTACACCTTC. It translates to CATSNLTGRFYGYTF. The V gene is TRBV15, the J gene TRBJ1-2, with 7 bases lining up with TRBD1. CDR3 size: 15 residues. The ends lost 4 bases at V and 4 bases at J; junction bases unmatched: 9. Looked up from germline, CDR1 is LNHNV and CDR2 is YYDKDF (reference sequence).

This clone has a single count. V is TRBV10-3 and J is TRBJ2-3, with 7 bases aligning to TRBD2. V shed 6 bases, J shed 4 bases, and the junction held 4 bases outside the gene matches. The germline V gene encodes CDR1 ENHRY and CDR2 SYGVKD. The CDR3 contains 13 residues. For the CDR3, the DNA is TGTGCCATCAGAGATACTAGCGCAGATACGCAGTATTTT. Translated: CAIRDTSADTQYF.

The chain employs TRBV30 and TRBJ2-7; the match to TRBD1 covers 9 bases. CDR1 GTSNPN and CDR2 SVGIG come from the germline V gene (reference sequence). CDR3 length: 15 residues. The junction had 11 bases not matched to a gene; V was cut back by 2 bases and J by 6 bases. CDR3 region: CAWSFGGQGGGEQYF. CDR3 in DNA: TGTGCCTGGAGTTTCGGGGGACAGGGCGGCGGCGAGCAGTACTTC.

This chain links TRBV5-1 with TRBJ2-5; 8 nucleotides line up with TRBD1. This CDR3 region has 14 residues. Germline assignment: CDR1 SGHRS and CDR2 YFSETQ. The J segment lost 5 bases and the V segment lost 5 bases, leaving 8 bases of the junction unmatched. The CDR3: CASSFLTGGETQYF. The CDR3 DNA reads as TGCGCCAGCAGTTTTTTAACAGGGGGGGAGACCCAGTACTTC.

V is TRBV3-1 (or the pseudogene TRBV3-2) and J is TRBJ1-6; D is unclear. Germline-derived CDR1 and CDR2 are LGHDT and YNNKEL (reference sequence). Trimming removed 0 bases from V and 4 bases from J, with 13 bases in between. The CDR3 consists of 17 residues. The CDR3 DNA sequence: TGTGCCAGCAGCCAAGATTCCTGGACTGATTATAATTCACCCCTCCACTTT. Protein: CASSQDSWTDYNSPLHF.

The J gene is TRBJ1-6, the V gene TRBV6-6; 9 nucleotides align to TRBD1. The CDR3 loop spans 14 amino acids. V dropped 4 bases and J dropped 6; count of bases not matched to a gene: 1. Looked up from germline, CDR1 is MNHNY and CDR2 is SVGAGI (reference sequence). The CDR3 DNA follows: TGTGCCAGCAGTTCGGGACAGGGTAATTCACCCCTCCACTTT. Translated: CASSSGQGNSPLHF.

This clone was recorded a few times. V and J are TRBV6-5 and TRBJ2-1, with D perhaps matching TRBD1 (6 bases). The CDR3 spans 11 residues. The V gene lost 5 bases and the J gene lost 11 bases, with 10 bases spanning the gap. Germline loops: CDR1 MNHEY, CDR2 SVGAGI. The CDR3 nucleotides read TGTGCCAGCAGTACCGGGACAAAGCAGTTCTTC. Its protein product is CASSTGTKQFF.

The chain joins TRBV2 to TRBJ1-3; D is undetermined. Germline CDR1 and CDR2: SNHLY and FYNNEI. Trimming took off 4 bases at V and 2 bases at J, with 15 bases between the two ends. This CDR3 is built from 16 residues. The CDR3 coding sequence is TGTGCCAGCAGTGCAATGGGAGGTAGTACTGGAAACACCATATATTTT. This codes for CASSAMGGSTGNTIYF. The full variable domain, rest sourced from reference TRBV2 and TRBJ1-3, is EPEVTQTPSHQVTQMGQEVILRCVPISNHLYFYWYRQILGQKVEFLVSFYNNEISEKSEIFDDQFSVERPDGSNFTLKIRSTKLEDSAMYFCASSAMGGSTGNTIYFGEGSWLTVV.

This clone occurred a few times. The genes are TRBV3-1 (or the pseudogene TRBV3-2) and TRBJ1-1; D may be TRBD1 (5 bases). The V end lost 3 bases, the J end lost 4 bases, and 12 bases lay between the germline ends. Germline V gene sequence: CDR1 LGHDT, CDR2 YNNKEL (reference sequence). The CDR3 has 14 residues. CDR3 nucleotides: TGTGCCAGCAGCCAGGGGATAAGGGGCACTGAAGCTTTCTTT. The encoded protein is CASSQGIRGTEAFF.

This chain connects TRBV28 to TRBJ1-1, with D hard to call. The germline CDR1 and CDR2 sequences are MDHEN and SYDVKM. The V and J ends lost 5 bases and 6 bases respectively, with 4 bases between them. This CDR3 is 10 amino acids long. CDR3 loop: CASSSSEAFF. As DNA, the CDR3 is TGTGCCAGCAGTAGCTCTGAAGCTTTCTTT.

The chain combines TRBV10-3 with TRBJ1-2; 8 nucleotides line up with TRBD1. J was trimmed by 2 bases and V by 6 bases; bases with no gene match: 5. This CDR3 is built from 14 residues. CDR1 and CDR2 from the germline V gene are ENHRY and SYGVKD. DNA of the CDR3: TGTGCCATCAGCGTGGACAGGGTAAACTATGGCTACACCTTC. The encoded protein is CAISVDRVNYGYTF.

CDR3 protein: CASRDRGEYGYTF. The CDR3 DNA reads as TGTGCCAGCAGAGACAGGGGTGAATATGGCTACACCTTC. The chain combines TRBV5-4 with TRBJ1-2; 8 bases fit TRBD1. V trimming: 5 bases; J trimming: 5 bases; junction bases outside the gene matches: 5. The CDR3 covers 13 residues. CDR1 SGHNT and CDR2 YYREEE come from the germline V gene (reference sequence).

The J gene is TRBJ2-7, the V gene TRBV13; TRBD2 matches 14 bases. Germline-derived CDR1 and CDR2 are PRHDT and FYEKMQ (reference sequence). The CDR3 is 16 residues long. The V gene end was trimmed by 4 bases and the J gene end by 3 bases; junction bases not matched to a gene: 5. CDR3 sequence: CASSSRGLAGDYEQYF. In DNA, the CDR3 is TGTGCCAGCAGCTCTAGGGGACTAGCGGGGGACTACGAGCAGTACTTC. The full variable domain, rest sourced from reference TRBV13 and TRBJ2-7, is AAGVIQSPRHLIKEKRETATLKCYPIPRHDTVYWYQQGPGQDPQFLISFYEKMQSDKGSIPDRFSAQQFSDYHSELNMSSLELGDSALYFCASSSRGLAGDYEQYFGPGTRLTVT.

The genes are TRBV18 and TRBJ2-3; 13 bases are shared with TRBD2. Germline V lookup: CDR1 KGHSH, CDR2 LQKENI. CDR3 length equals 16 residues. V lost 3 bases, J lost 2 bases, and 2 bases stayed unmatched. CDR3 in DNA: TGTGCCAGCTCACCCGGGACTAGCGGGACCACAGATACGCAGTATTTT. Residues: CASSPGTSGTTDTQYF.

This clone was seen a few times. The chain recombines TRBV19 with TRBJ1-2; possible D gene TRBD1, 6 bases. This CDR3 has 13 residues. Looked up from germline, CDR1 is LNHDA and CDR2 is SQIVND (reference sequence). V lost 6 bases, J lost 7 bases, and 15 bases lay in between. CDR3 residues: CASSGRGRLGYTF. The CDR3, as DNA: TGTGCCAGTAGCGGCAGGGGAAGACTTGGCTACACCTTC.